The 6 T cell receptor beta chains given below trace back to one sample, sequenced in a study of T cells in Graves' hyperthyroidism and ophthalmopathy. TCR beta CDR3 regions were amplified from RNA. First-round RT-PCR targeting the TCR CDR3 was performed with the HTBI primer set. Using its own MiXCR run on the multiplex PCR reads, TCRdb lists one record per CDR3 protein. Here the sample spans about 400,000 distinct CDR3 sequences, more than 12% being singletons. The sample comprised blood. The receptor set was obtained from a woman under 40 with Graves' hyperthyroidism.

This clonotype came up many times. DNA for the CDR3: TGTGCCTGGAGTGTAGTAGCGGGAGCCGGCGAGCAGTACTTC. Amino acids: CAWSVVAGAGEQYF. J is TRBJ2-7 and V is TRBV30; 9 nucleotides match TRBD2. With 0 bases clipped from V and 6 bases from J, the junction kept 6 bases outside the gene matches. From germline, CDR1 is GTSNPN and CDR2 SVGIG (reference sequence). There are 14 residues in the CDR3.

V and J are TRBV4-1 and TRBJ1-3, with a possible D match to TRBD1 (6 bases). Trimming removed 6 bases from V and 3 bases from J, with 18 bases in between. The germline V gene has CDR1 MGHRA and CDR2 YSYEKL. The CDR3 loop spans 16 amino acids. The CDR3 nucleotides are TGCGCCAGCAGTCGCACCGGGGACAACAGTGGAAACACCATATATTTT. The encoded protein is CASSRTGDNSGNTIYF.

This clonotype was recorded at least ten times. This rearrangement joins TRBV28 to TRBJ2-7; D might be TRBD2 (6 bases). The V gene lost 9 bases and the J gene lost 0 bases, with 12 bases spanning the gap. CDR3 length: 13 residues. The germline gives CDR1 MDHEN, CDR2 SYDVKM. The CDR3 coding sequence is TGTGCCAGTCTGGCCGGGAGCTCCTACGAGCAGTACTTC. Its protein product is CASLAGSSYEQYF.

This chain uses TRBV20-1 with TRBJ1-5; D perhaps matches TRBD1 (6 bases). Germline V gene data show CDR1 as DFQATT and CDR2 as SNEGSKA (reference sequence). The CDR3 totals 16 residues. V was trimmed by 0 bases and J by 1 base, leaving 13 bases between them. CDR3 DNA sequence: TGCAGTGCTAGAGATCTCGAGAGGGGGAGCAATCAGCCCCAGCATTTT. It translates to CSARDLERGSNQPQHF.

The chain combines TRBV20-1 with TRBJ2-1; 11 positions agree with TRBD1. Germline V gives CDR1 DFQATT, CDR2 SNEGSKA (reference sequence). The CDR3 consists of 16 residues. V gave up 2 bases and J gave up 4 bases; unmatched junction bases: 7. The CDR3 nucleotides read TGCAGTGCTAGAAACCCGGGACAGGGGGATTACAATGAGCAGTTCTTC. Protein: CSARNPGQGDYNEQFF.

The chain couples TRBV2 to TRBJ2-2, with 9 bases aligning to TRBD2. Trimming took 6 bases from V and 4 from J; bases not matched to a gene: 6. The CDR3 is 15 amino acids. The germline V gene has CDR1 SNHLY and CDR2 FYNNEI. The CDR3 sequence: CASRGSGSATGELFF. The CDR3 region has the DNA TGTGCCAGCAGGGGTAGCGGGAGCGCCACCGGGGAGCTGTTTTTT.